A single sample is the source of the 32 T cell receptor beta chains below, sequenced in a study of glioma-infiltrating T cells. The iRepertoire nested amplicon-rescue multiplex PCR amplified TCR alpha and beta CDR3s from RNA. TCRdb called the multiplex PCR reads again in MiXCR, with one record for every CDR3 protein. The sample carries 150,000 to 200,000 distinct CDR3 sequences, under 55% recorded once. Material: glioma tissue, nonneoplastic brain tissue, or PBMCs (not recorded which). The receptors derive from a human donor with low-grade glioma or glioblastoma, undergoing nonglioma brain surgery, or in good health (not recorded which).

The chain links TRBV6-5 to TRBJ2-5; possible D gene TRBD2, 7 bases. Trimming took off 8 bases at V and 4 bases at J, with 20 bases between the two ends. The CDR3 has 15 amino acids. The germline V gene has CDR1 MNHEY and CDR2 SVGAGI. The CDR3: CASLPRGGLRETQYF. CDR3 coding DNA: TGTGCCAGCCTCCCTAGGGGGGGCTTAAGAGAGACCCAGTACTTC.

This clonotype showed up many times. The CDR3, as DNA: TGTGCCAGCAGCTTGCCGCCTCCCCAATCACCCCTCCACTTT. Amino acids: CASSLPPPQSPLHF. The chain joins TRBV7-2 to TRBJ1-6; no clear D. Germline assignment: CDR1 SGHTA and CDR2 FQGNSA. This CDR3 has 14 amino acids. Trimming shortened V by 3 bases and J by 10 bases, and 13 bases separated the two germline ends.

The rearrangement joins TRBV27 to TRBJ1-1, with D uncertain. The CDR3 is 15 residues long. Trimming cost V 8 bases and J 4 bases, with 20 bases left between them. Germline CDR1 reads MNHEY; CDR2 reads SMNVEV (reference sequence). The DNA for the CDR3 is TGTGCCAGCGGCCCCCCAAGGGCCCTCATCACTGAAGCTTTCTTT. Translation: CASGPPRALITEAFF.

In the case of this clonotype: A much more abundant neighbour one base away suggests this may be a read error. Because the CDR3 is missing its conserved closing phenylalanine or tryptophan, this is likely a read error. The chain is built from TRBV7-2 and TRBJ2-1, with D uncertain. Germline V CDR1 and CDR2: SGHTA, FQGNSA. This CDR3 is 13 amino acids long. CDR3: CASSLGSFNEQFL. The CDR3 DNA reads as TGTGCCAGCAGCTTAGGGTCCTTCAATGAGCAGTTCCTC.

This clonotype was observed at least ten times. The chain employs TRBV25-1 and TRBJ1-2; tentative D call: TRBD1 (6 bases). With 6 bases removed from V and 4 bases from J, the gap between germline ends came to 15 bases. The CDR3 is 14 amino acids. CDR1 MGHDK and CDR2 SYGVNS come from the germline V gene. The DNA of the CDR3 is TGTGCCAGCAGGGAACAGGGTAGAGCCTATGGCTACACCTTC. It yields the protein CASREQGRAYGYTF.

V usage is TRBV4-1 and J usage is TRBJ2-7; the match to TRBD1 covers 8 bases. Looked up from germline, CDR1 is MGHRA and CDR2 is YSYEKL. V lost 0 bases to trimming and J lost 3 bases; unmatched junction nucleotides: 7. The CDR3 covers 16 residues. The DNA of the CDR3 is TGCGCCAGCAGCCAAGACCAACAGGGGGTTAGCTACGAGCAGTACTTC. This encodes CASSQDQQGVSYEQYF.

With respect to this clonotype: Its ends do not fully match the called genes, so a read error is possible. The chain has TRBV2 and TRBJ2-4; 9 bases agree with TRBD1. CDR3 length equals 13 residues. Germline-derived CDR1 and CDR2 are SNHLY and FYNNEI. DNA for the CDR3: TGTGCCAGCAGGGACAGGGGTAAAAACATTAAGTACTTC. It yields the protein CASRDRGKNIKYF.

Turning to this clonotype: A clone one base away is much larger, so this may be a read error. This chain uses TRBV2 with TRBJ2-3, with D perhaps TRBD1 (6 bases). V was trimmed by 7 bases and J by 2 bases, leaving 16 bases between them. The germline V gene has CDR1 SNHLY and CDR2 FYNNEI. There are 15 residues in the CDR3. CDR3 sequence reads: CASISGTPTTDTQYF. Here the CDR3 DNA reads TGTGCCAGCATCTCCGGGACACCCACCACAGATACGCAGTATTTT.

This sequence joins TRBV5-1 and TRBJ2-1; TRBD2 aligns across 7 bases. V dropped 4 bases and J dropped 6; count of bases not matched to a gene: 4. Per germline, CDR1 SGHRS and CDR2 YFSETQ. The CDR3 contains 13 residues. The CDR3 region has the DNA TGCGCCAGCAGCCCTACTAGCGCCAATGAGCAGTTCTTC. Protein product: CASSPTSANEQFF.

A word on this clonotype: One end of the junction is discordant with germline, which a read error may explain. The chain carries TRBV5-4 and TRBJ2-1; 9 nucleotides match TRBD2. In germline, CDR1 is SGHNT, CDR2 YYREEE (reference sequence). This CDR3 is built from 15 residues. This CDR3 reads CARSFSGSLDNEQFF. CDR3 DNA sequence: TGTGCCAGAAGCTTTAGCGGGAGTTTGGACAATGAGCAGTTCTTC.

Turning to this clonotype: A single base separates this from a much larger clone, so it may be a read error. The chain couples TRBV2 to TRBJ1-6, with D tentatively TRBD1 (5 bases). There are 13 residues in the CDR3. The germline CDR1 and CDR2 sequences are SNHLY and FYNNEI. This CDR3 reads CASSAGENSPLNF. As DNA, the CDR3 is TGTGCCAGCAGTGCGGGGGAGAATTCACCCCTCAACTTT.

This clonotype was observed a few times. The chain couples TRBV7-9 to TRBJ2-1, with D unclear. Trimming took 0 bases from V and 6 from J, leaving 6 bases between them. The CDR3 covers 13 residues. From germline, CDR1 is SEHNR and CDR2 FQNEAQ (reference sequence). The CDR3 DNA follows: TGTGCCAGCAGCTTAGCAACTACCAATGAGCAGTTCTTC. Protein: CASSLATTNEQFF.

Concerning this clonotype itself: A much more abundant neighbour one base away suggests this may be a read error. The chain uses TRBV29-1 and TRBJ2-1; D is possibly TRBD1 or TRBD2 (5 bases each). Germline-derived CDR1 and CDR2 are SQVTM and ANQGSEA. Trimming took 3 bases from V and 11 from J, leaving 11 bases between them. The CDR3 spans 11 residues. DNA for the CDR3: TGCAGCGTTGAGGGGGTAGATAAGCAGTTCTTC. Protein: CSVEGVDKQFF.

The CDR3 protein is CASIGTSSSDTQYF. CDR3 bases: TGCGCCAGCATCGGGACTAGCTCCTCAGATACGCAGTATTTT. V is TRBV5-1 and J is TRBJ2-3, with 9 positions matching TRBD2. The CDR3 loop spans 14 amino acids. CDR1 SGHRS and CDR2 YFSETQ come from the germline V gene. V shed 6 bases and J 4 bases; nucleotides not matched to a gene: 6.

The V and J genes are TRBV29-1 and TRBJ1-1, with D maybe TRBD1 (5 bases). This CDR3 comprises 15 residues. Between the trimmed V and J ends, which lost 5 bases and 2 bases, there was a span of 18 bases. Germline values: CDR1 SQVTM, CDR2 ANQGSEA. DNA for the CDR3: TGCAGCGTTCGAAATCCCGGGGCAGTTAACACTGAAGCTTTCTTT. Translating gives CSVRNPGAVNTEAFF.

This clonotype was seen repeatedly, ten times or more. The CDR3 sequence: CASSLVRRTSSHEQFF. The CDR3 DNA sequence: TGTGCCAGCAGCTTAGTCCGTAGGACTAGCTCCCATGAGCAGTTCTTC. The chain recombines TRBV7-9 with TRBJ2-1, with 8 bases that match TRBD2. Germline CDR1 and CDR2: SEHNR and FQNEAQ (reference sequence). J was trimmed by 8 bases and V by 1 base; bases with no gene match: 10. This CDR3 spans 16 amino acids.

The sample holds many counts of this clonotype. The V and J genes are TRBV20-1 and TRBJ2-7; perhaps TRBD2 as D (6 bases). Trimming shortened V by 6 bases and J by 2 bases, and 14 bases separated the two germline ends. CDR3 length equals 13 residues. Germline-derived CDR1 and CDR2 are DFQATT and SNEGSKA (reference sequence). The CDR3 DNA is TGCAGTGCGTCAACCGGGGGAACCTACGAGCAGTACTTC. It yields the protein CSASTGGTYEQYF.

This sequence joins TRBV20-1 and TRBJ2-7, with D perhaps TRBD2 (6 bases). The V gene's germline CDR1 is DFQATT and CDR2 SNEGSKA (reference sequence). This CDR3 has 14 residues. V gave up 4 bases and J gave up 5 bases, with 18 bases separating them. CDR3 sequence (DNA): TGCAGTGCTATAGATCTTTCTAGCGTCCACGAGCAGTACTTC. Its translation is CSAIDLSSVHEQYF.

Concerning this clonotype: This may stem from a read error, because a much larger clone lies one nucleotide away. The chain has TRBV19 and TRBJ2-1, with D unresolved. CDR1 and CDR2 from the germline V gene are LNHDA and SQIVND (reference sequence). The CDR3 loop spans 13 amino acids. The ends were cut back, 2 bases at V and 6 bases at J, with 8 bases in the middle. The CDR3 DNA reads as TGTGCCAGTAGTATAATGGCAGTCAATGAGCAGTTCTTC. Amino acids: CASSIMAVNEQFF.

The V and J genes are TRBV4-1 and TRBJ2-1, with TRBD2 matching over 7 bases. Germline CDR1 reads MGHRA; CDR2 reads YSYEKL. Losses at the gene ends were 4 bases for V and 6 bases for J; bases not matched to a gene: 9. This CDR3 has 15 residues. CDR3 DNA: TGCGCCAGCAGCCCCGAGCCCGCGGGAGTCAATGAGCAGTTCTTC. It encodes CASSPEPAGVNEQFF.

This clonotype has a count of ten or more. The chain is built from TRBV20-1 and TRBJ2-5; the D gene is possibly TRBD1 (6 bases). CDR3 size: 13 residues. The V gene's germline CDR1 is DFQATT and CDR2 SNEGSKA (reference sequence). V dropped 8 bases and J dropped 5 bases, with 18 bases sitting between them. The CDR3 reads CSRLQGDGETQYF. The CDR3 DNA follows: TGCAGTCGACTACAGGGTGATGGGGAGACCCAGTACTTC.

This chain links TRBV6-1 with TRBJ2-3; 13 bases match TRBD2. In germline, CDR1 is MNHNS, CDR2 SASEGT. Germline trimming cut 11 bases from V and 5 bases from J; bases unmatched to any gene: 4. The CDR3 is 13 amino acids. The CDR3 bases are TGTGCCGGACGGACTAGCGGGAGAGATACGCAGTATTTT. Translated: CAGRTSGRDTQYF.

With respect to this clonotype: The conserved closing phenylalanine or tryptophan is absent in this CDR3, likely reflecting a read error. CDR3 nucleotides: TGTGCCACCCTCCCGGGACAGGAGTCCTATGGCTACACCTTA. Translating it yields CATLPGQESYGYTL. The V and J genes are TRBV6-5 and TRBJ1-2; the match to TRBD1 covers 8 bases. The CDR3 is made up of 14 amino acids. The V gene end was trimmed by 10 bases and the J gene end by 4 bases; junction bases not matched to a gene: 11. The germline V gene encodes CDR1 MNHEY and CDR2 SVGAGI.

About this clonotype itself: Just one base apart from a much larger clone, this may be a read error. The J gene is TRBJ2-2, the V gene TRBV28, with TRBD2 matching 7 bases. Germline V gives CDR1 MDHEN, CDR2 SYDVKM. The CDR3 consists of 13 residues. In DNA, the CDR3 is TGTGCCAGCAGTTATAAACGCGGCGGGGGGCTGTTTTTT. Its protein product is CASSYKRGGGLFF. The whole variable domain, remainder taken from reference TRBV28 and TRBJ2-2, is DVKVTQSSRYLVKRTGEKVFLECVQDMDHENMFWYRQDPGLGLRLIYFSYDVKMKEKGDIPEGYSVSREKKERFSLILESASTNQTSMYLCASSYKRGGGLFFGEGSRLTVL.

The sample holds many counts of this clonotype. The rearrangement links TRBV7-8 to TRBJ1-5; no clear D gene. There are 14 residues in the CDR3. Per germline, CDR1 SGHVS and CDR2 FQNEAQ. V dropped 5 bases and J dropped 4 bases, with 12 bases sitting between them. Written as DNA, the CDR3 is TGTGCCAGCAGCCTCGACACACGAAATCAGCCCCAGCATTTT. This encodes CASSLDTRNQPQHF.

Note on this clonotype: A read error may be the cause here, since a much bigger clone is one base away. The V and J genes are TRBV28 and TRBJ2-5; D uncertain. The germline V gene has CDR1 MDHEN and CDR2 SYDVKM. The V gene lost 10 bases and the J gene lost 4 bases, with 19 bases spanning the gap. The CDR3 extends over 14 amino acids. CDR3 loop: CATSHLDGPETQYF. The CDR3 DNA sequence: TGTGCCACTTCACACCTGGACGGACCAGAGACCCAGTACTTC. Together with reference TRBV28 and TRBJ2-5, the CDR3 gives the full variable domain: DVKVTQSSRYLVKRTGEKVFLECVQDMDHENMFWYRQDPGLGLRLIYFSYDVKMKEKGDIPEGYSVSREKKERFSLILESASTNQTSMYLCATSHLDGPETQYFGPGTRLLVL.

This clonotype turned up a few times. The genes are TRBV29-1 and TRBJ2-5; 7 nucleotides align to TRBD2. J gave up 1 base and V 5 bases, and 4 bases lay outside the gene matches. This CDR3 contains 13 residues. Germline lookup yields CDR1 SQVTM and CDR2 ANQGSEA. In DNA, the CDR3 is TGCAGCGTTTTCCCTAGCGGCCAAGAGACCCAGTACTTC. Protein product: CSVFPSGQETQYF.

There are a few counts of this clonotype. CDR3 sequence (DNA): TGTGCCAGCAAACCCGGGACTAGATTTTGGCTGGAGACCCAGTACTTC. This codes for CASKPGTRFWLETQYF. The chain carries TRBV28 and TRBJ2-5; 8 bases align to TRBD2. Germline V gene lookup returns CDR1 MDHEN and CDR2 SYDVKM. The V segment lost 7 bases and the J segment 5 bases; nucleotides outside the gene matches: 15. CDR3 length equals 16 residues.

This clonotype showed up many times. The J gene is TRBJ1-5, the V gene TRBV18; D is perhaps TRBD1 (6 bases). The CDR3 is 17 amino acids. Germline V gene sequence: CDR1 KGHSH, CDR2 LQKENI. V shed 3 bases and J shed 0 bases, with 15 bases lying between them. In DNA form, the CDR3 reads TGTGCCAGCTCACCGGACGGTCCGGGACATAGCAATCAGCCCCAGCATTTT. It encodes CASSPDGPGHSNQPQHF.

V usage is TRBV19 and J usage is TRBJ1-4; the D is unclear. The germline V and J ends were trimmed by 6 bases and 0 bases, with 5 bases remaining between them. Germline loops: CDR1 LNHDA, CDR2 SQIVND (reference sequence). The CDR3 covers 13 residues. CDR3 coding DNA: TGTGCCAGTAGACCGGCAACTAATGAAAAACTGTTTTTT. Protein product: CASRPATNEKLFF.

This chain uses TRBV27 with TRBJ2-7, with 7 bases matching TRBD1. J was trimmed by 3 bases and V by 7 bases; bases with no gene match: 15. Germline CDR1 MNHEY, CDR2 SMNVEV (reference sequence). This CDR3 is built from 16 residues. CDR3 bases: TGTGCCAGCATCACGACGTGGGACAGCTCGGACTACGAGCAGTACTTC. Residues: CASITTWDSSDYEQYF.

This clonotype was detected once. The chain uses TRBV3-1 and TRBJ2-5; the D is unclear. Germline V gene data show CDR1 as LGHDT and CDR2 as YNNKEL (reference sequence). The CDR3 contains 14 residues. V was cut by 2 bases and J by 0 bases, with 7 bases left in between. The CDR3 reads CASSQLGNQETQYF. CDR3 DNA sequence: TGTGCCAGCAGCCAATTGGGAAACCAAGAGACCCAGTACTTC.